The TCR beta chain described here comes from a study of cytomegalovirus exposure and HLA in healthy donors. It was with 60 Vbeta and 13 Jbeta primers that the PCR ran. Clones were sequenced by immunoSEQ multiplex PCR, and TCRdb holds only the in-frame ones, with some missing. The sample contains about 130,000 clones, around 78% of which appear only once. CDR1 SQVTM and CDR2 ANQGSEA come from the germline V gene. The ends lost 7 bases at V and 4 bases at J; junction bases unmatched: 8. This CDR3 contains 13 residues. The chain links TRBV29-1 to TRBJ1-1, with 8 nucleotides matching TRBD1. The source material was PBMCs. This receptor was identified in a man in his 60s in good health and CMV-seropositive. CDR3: CSGRQGKGTEAFF. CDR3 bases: TGCAGCGGCAGACAGGGGAAGGGCACTGAAGCTTTCTTT.